One and the same sample provided the 2 T cell receptor beta chains below, sequenced in a study of monozygotic twins with inflammatory bowel disease. TCRdb reanalyzed the 5' RACE reads and collapses them to one entry per CDR3 protein, without DNA. The sample totals a few hundred thousand distinct CDR3 sequences. The specimen was blood. These receptors all stem from a human donor with ulcerative colitis or Crohn's disease, or a healthy co-twin of an affected twin (not recorded which).

The J gene is TRBJ2-3, the V gene TRBV11-2; no DNA is available, so the TRBD2 call from TCRdb remains unchecked. The germline gives CDR1 SGHAT, CDR2 FQNNGV. This CDR3 spans 13 amino acids. CDR3 sequence reads: CASSSGPGDTQYF.

The V call is TRBV9, the J call TRBJ2-1; TCRdb proposes TRBD2, but this gene call is untestable without DNA. CDR1 is SGDLS, CDR2 YYNGEE, per germline. This CDR3 region has 16 residues. CDR3 amino acids: CASSVGGSGWDNEQFF.